The 30 T cell receptor beta chains listed next were all sequenced from one sample in a study of T-cell memory formation after mild COVID-19. TCRdb processed the 5' RACE reads anew with MiXCR; each CDR3 protein has one entry. Of about 310,000 distinct CDR3 sequences listed, approximately 15% were seen once; the top ten hold roughly 20%. Sequencing used PBMCs or a T cell subset sorted from them (not recorded which). These receptor sequences come from a man aged 18 to 29 who had mild COVID-19 (a few samples of this study predate the infection). Cell type and time point are not known.

This chain uses TRBV6-4 with TRBJ2-2, with unresolved D. Trimming took 4 bases from V and 0 from J, leaving 12 bases between them. This CDR3 is 16 amino acids long. Germline V gene lookup returns CDR1 MRHNA and CDR2 SNTAGT. CDR3 in DNA: TGTGCCAGCAGTGCGCGGTTTCCTTCGAACACCGGGGAGCTGTTTTTT. This codes for CASSARFPSNTGELFF.

This clonotype was found a few times. This sequence joins TRBV5-1 and TRBJ1-3; 10 bases agree with TRBD1. Germline loops: CDR1 SGHRS, CDR2 YFSETQ. This CDR3 has 18 amino acids. J lost 1 base, V lost 4 bases, and 11 bases had no gene match. As DNA, the CDR3 is TGCGCCAGCAGCCGGATACCCGGGACAGGGGATTCTGGAAACACCATATATTTT. The encoded protein is CASSRIPGTGDSGNTIYF.

J is TRBJ2-2 and V is TRBV6-2 or TRBV6-3, with D uncertain. The CDR3 spans 15 residues. Germline-derived CDR1 and CDR2 are MNHEY and SVGEGT. Trimming stripped 2 bases from V and 6 bases from J, with 13 bases between. The DNA for the CDR3 is TGTGCCAGCAGTTACCTGGGTCGAGAGGCCGGGGAGCTGTTTTTT. It is translated as CASSYLGREAGELFF.

This clonotype was seen ten or more times. CDR3 DNA sequence: TGTGCCAGCAGCCCGTGGACAGGATCTTATGGCTACACCTTC. Protein sequence: CASSPWTGSYGYTF. The chain combines TRBV7-9 with TRBJ1-2, with TRBD1 matching 7 bases. The CDR3 runs to 14 residues. Germline CDR1 reads SEHNR; CDR2 reads FQNEAQ (reference sequence). V lost 5 bases and J lost 5; bases outside the gene matches: 8. Combining the CDR3 with reference TRBV7-9 and TRBJ1-2 gives the whole variable domain DTGVSQNPRHKITKRGQNVTFRCDPISEHNRLYWYRQTLGQGPEFLTYFQNEAQLEKSRLLSDRFSAERPKGSFSTLEIQRTEQGDSAMYLCASSPWTGSYGYTFGSGTRLTVV.

This clonotype has a handful of counts. The CDR3 DNA follows: TGCGCCAGCAGCTTGGAAGGGCTCGAGGAAGCTTTCTTT. Its translation: CASSLEGLEEAFF. The chain is built from TRBV5-1 and TRBJ1-1; D gene unclear. The CDR3 is made up of 13 amino acids. The germline CDR1 and CDR2 sequences are SGHRS and YFSETQ. Trimming stripped 0 bases from V and 8 bases from J, with 11 bases between.

This clonotype has just a few counts. V usage is TRBV6-5 and J usage is TRBJ2-1; 7 bases are a match to TRBD1. V lost 3 bases and J lost 5; bases outside the gene matches: 4. The CDR3 length is 14 residues. Looked up from germline, CDR1 is MNHEY and CDR2 is SVGAGI. For the CDR3, the DNA is TGTGCCAGCAGTTATCCCGGGACAGACAATGAGCAGTTCTTC. Protein: CASSYPGTDNEQFF.

This clonotype was found many times. The V and J genes are TRBV7-2 and TRBJ2-5, with unresolved D. In germline, CDR1 is SGHTA, CDR2 FQGNSA. Deletions cut 4 bases from V and 1 base from J, with 7 bases between. The CDR3 loop spans 13 amino acids. Here the CDR3 DNA reads TGTGCCAGCAGCTCCCGGACCCAAGAGACCCAGTACTTC. This sequence encodes CASSSRTQETQYF.

The chain has TRBV27 and TRBJ2-3; D is ambiguous. The germline V and J ends were trimmed by 3 bases and 5 bases, with 9 bases remaining between them. This CDR3 comprises 13 residues. The germline V gene encodes CDR1 MNHEY and CDR2 SMNVEV (reference sequence). CDR3 coding DNA: TGTGCCAGCAGTTTCCGCCCCGAAGATACGCAGTATTTT. This codes for CASSFRPEDTQYF.

This clonotype occurred a few times. This rearrangement joins TRBV5-1 to TRBJ2-5; no reliable D call. CDR1 and CDR2 (germline): SGHRS, YFSETQ. Between the trimmed V and J ends, which lost 0 bases and 3 bases, there was a span of 9 bases. This CDR3 has 14 amino acids. CDR3: CASSLVSLEETQYF. The CDR3 DNA sequence: TGCGCCAGCAGCTTGGTTTCATTAGAAGAGACCCAGTACTTC.

This rearrangement joins TRBV29-1 to TRBJ2-3; possible D gene TRBD2, 6 bases. V was trimmed by 8 bases and J by 1 base, leaving 10 bases between them. CDR1 SQVTM and CDR2 ANQGSEA come from the germline V gene. CDR3 size: 12 residues. The CDR3 spells CSTRERTDTQYF. The CDR3 region has the DNA TGCAGCACCCGGGAGCGCACAGATACGCAGTATTTT.

This clonotype was counted between two and nine times. The chain combines TRBV29-1 with TRBJ2-7; possible D gene TRBD1, 5 bases. There are 13 residues in the CDR3. Germline V gene data show CDR1 as SQVTM and CDR2 as ANQGSEA. V lost 4 bases and J 2 bases, leaving 12 bases between the germline ends. The CDR3 coding sequence is TGCAGCGTTGTAGTCAGGGCCCCCTACGAGCAGTACTTC. It codes for CSVVVRAPYEQYF.

This chain uses TRBV20-1 with TRBJ1-2; D possibly corresponds to TRBD1 (5 bases). With 0 bases removed from V and 4 bases from J, the gap between germline ends came to 15 bases. The germline CDR1 and CDR2 sequences are DFQATT and SNEGSKA (reference sequence). CDR3 length: 15 residues. CDR3 sequence: CSARDPRDGPYGYTF. The DNA for the CDR3 is TGCAGTGCTAGAGATCCCAGGGACGGCCCCTATGGCTACACCTTC.

The chain employs TRBV4-3 and TRBJ2-1; 8 nucleotides line up with TRBD1. The germline V gene has CDR1 LGHNA and CDR2 YSLEER. The V and J ends lost 0 bases and 9 bases, in that order; junction bases with no gene match: 13. The CDR3 length is 17 residues. The CDR3, as DNA: TGCGCCAGCAGCCAAGAAGGGCAGGGCAGGGGGCATAGTGAGCAGTTCTTC. This translates into CASSQEGQGRGHSEQFF.

This clonotype was observed a single time. This chain links TRBV20-1 with TRBJ2-5; 8 nucleotides line up with TRBD2. This CDR3 region has 16 residues. Germline CDR1 DFQATT, CDR2 SNEGSKA (reference sequence). Trimming at V came to 1 base and at J to 5 bases, leaving 12 bases not matched to a gene. CDR3 in amino acids: CSARGGGGFGWETQYF. CDR3 bases: TGCAGTGCTAGAGGAGGCGGGGGGTTTGGTTGGGAGACCCAGTACTTC.

A few counts support this clonotype. This chain links TRBV20-1 with TRBJ1-1; D remains unclear. CDR1 and CDR2 from the germline V gene are DFQATT and SNEGSKA (reference sequence). CDR3 length: 11 residues. V was shortened by 1 base and J by 4 bases, with 4 bases between the two germline ends. In DNA form, the CDR3 reads TGCAGTGCTAGAGCTCGCACTGAAGCTTTCTTT. Translated: CSARARTEAFF.

The chain joins TRBV4-1 to TRBJ1-2; D remains ambiguous. Trimming pared 0 bases from V and 3 bases from J, leaving 11 bases between. The germline V gene encodes CDR1 MGHRA and CDR2 YSYEKL. The CDR3 runs 15 residues. For the CDR3, the DNA is TGCGCCAGCAGCCAAGATTCCTTGACGGACTATGGCTACACCTTC. Its translation: CASSQDSLTDYGYTF.

This clonotype showed up just a few times. The rearrangement joins TRBV5-1 to TRBJ1-1, with D unresolved. Between the trimmed V and J ends, which lost 6 bases and 5 bases, there was a span of 11 bases. From germline, CDR1 is SGHRS and CDR2 YFSETQ. The CDR3 extends over 12 amino acids. The CDR3, as DNA: TGCGCCAGCACGGTCTGGGAAACTGAAGCTTTCTTT. It is translated as CASTVWETEAFF. The entire variable domain, with the rest obtained from reference TRBV5-1 and TRBJ1-1, is as follows: KAGVTQTPRYLIKTRGQQVTLSCSPISGHRSVSWYQQTPGQGLQFLFEYFSETQRNKGNFPGRFSGRQFSNSRSEMNVSTLELGDSALYLCASTVWETEAFFGQGTRLTVV.

This chain links TRBV4-3 with TRBJ2-1; 12 bases line up with TRBD2. CDR1 is LGHNA, CDR2 YSLEER, per germline. The V gene end was trimmed by 1 base and the J gene end by 10 bases; junction bases not matched to a gene: 8. The CDR3 is made up of 16 amino acids. CDR3 region: CASSQVLAGGSNEQFF. The CDR3 nucleotides read TGCGCCAGCAGCCAAGTGCTAGCGGGGGGGAGTAACGAGCAGTTCTTC.

This rearrangement joins TRBV7-2 to TRBJ2-7; tentatively, D is TRBD1 (6 bases). The germline CDR1 and CDR2 sequences are SGHTA and FQGNSA. V was trimmed by 2 bases and J by 2 bases, leaving 10 bases between them. The CDR3 spans 14 residues. The CDR3 reads CASSLSQGPYEQYV. The CDR3 nucleotides are TGTGCCAGCAGCTTATCACAGGGACCCTACGAGCAGTACGTC.

This clonotype showed up just a few times. The rearrangement links TRBV6-5 to TRBJ2-7, with TRBD1 matching over 7 bases. The V segment lost 5 bases and the J segment 5 bases; nucleotides outside the gene matches: 12. Germline values: CDR1 MNHEY, CDR2 SVGAGI. CDR3 length: 15 amino acids. In DNA form, the CDR3 reads TGTGCCAGCAGTAACACGGACAGGCACACTGACGAGCAGTACTTC. Protein product: CASSNTDRHTDEQYF.

In this sample, this clonotype turned up many times. The rearrangement uses TRBV5-1 and TRBJ2-1; D gene unclear. V was shortened by 4 bases and J by 5 bases, with 4 bases between the two germline ends. CDR1 and CDR2 (germline): SGHRS, YFSETQ. CDR3 size: 11 residues. The CDR3 nucleotides read TGCGCCAGCAGCCCAGACAATGAGCAGTTCTTC. It codes for CASSPDNEQFF.

The rearrangement joins TRBV6-2 or TRBV6-3 to TRBJ2-2; TRBD2 matches at 8 bases. The ends lost 2 bases at V and 4 bases at J; junction bases unmatched: 6. CDR1 and CDR2 (germline): MNHEY, SVGEGT. The CDR3 sequence is 16 residues long. The CDR3 bases are TGTGCCAGCAGTTACGCGGGACTAGTTGGCACCGGGGAGCTGTTTTTT. Translating gives CASSYAGLVGTGELFF.

This clonotype turned up a few times. CDR3 protein: CASSGTSGLQYF. In DNA form, the CDR3 reads TGTGCCAGCAGCGGGACTAGCGGGTTGCAGTATTTT. This chain joins TRBV9 and TRBJ2-3, with 11 bases fitting TRBD2. The V gene's germline CDR1 is SGDLS and CDR2 YYNGEE. V trimming: 3 bases; J trimming: 11 bases; junction bases outside the gene matches: 2. The CDR3 has 12 residues.

V is TRBV12-3 or TRBV12-4 and J is TRBJ2-1; D perhaps matches TRBD1 (6 bases). V dropped 6 bases and J dropped 9 bases, with 9 bases sitting between them. There are 11 residues in the CDR3. The CDR3 here is CASSQGFEQFF. In DNA, the CDR3 is TGTGCCAGCAGCCAGGGGTTTGAGCAGTTCTTC.

The chain uses TRBV6-5 and TRBJ2-5; D gene unclear. Germline values: CDR1 MNHEY, CDR2 SVGAGI. Trimming took 6 bases from V and 1 from J, leaving 9 bases between them. The CDR3 length is 13 residues. The CDR3 protein is CASSADPQETQYF. Here the CDR3 DNA reads TGTGCCAGCAGCGCAGATCCCCAAGAGACCCAGTACTTC.

This chain joins TRBV5-1 and TRBJ2-1; D unclear. The CDR3 sequence is 13 residues long. Germline V gene lookup returns CDR1 SGHRS and CDR2 YFSETQ. Trimming shortened V by 2 bases and J by 4 bases, and 7 bases separated the two germline ends. DNA of the CDR3: TGCGCCAGCAGCTTCTCCCCATACAATGAGCAGTTCTTC. Translating it yields CASSFSPYNEQFF. Full variable domain (missing parts from reference TRBV5-1 and TRBJ2-1): KAGVTQTPRYLIKTRGQQVTLSCSPISGHRSVSWYQQTPGQGLQFLFEYFSETQRNKGNFPGRFSGRQFSNSRSEMNVSTLELGDSALYLCASSFSPYNEQFFGPGTRLTVL.

This clonotype has only a few counts. Germline and junction disagree at one end, which may indicate a read error. The chain joins TRBV7-7 to TRBJ2-5; D remains unclear. The CDR3 length is 15 residues. Germline values: CDR1 SSHAT, CDR2 FNYEAQ (reference sequence). The CDR3 reads CASSLALADQETQYF. The DNA of the CDR3 is TGTGCTAGCAGCTTAGCCTTGGCGGACCAAGAGACCCAGTACTTC.

The V call is TRBV9, the J call TRBJ2-3; 7 nucleotides align to TRBD1. The V segment lost 2 bases and the J segment 2 bases; nucleotides outside the gene matches: 5. Per the germline V gene, CDR1 is SGDLS and CDR2 is YYNGEE. The CDR3 sequence is 15 residues long. CDR3 amino acids: CASSVPGGATDTQYF. The DNA for the CDR3 is TGTGCCAGCAGCGTCCCAGGGGGTGCCACAGATACGCAGTATTTT.

This clonotype was seen many times. The chain recombines TRBV12-3 or TRBV12-4 with TRBJ2-5; D possibly matches TRBD1 or TRBD2 (5 bases each). V was shortened by 5 bases and J by 4 bases, with 8 bases between the two germline ends. There are 12 residues in the CDR3. The CDR3 DNA sequence: TGTGCCAGCAGTCCGGGACGAGAGACCCAGTACTTC. Amino acids: CASSPGRETQYF.

J is TRBJ1-4 and V is TRBV6-5; D perhaps matches TRBD1 (6 bases). This CDR3 contains 16 residues. CDR1 and CDR2 (germline): MNHEY, SVGAGI. The V end was cut by 6 bases, the J end by 6 bases, with 20 bases between. The CDR3 spells CASSSGQSGRYEKLFF. In DNA, the CDR3 is TGTGCCAGCAGCTCCGGACAGTCTGGGCGTTATGAAAAACTGTTTTTT.